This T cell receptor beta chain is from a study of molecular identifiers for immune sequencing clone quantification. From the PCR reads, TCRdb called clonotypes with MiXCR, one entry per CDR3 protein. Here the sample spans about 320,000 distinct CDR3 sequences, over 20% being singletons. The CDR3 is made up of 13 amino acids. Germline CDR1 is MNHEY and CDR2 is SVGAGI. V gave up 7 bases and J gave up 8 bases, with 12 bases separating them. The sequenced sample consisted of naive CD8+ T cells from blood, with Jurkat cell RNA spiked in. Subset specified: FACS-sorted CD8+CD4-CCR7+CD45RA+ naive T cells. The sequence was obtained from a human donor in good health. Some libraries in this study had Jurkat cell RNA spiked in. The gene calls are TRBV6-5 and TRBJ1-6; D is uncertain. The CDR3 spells CASNPNRDSPLHF. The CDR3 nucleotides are TGTGCCAGCAACCCCAACCGGGATTCACCCCTCCACTTT.